The 19 T cell receptor beta chains presented below share a single source sample, sequenced in a study of untreated major depressive disorder. TCRdb's copy holds only in-frame clones and misses some; the assay was immunoSEQ multiplex PCR. Among some 21,000 clones listed, 85% to 90% were seen once. The sample comprised CD4+ T cells from PBMCs. The receptors originated from a woman in her thirties or forties in good health.

V usage is TRBV18 and J usage is TRBJ1-2; D is unresolved. Germline CDR1 is KGHSH and CDR2 is LQKENI. CDR3 length: 12 residues. The V end lost 3 bases, the J end lost 6 bases, and 8 bases lay between the germline ends. CDR3 sequence reads: CASSPDSDGYTF. CDR3 DNA: TGTGCCAGCTCACCCGACTCCGATGGCTACACCTTC.

The V call is TRBV28, the J call TRBJ1-2, with TRBD1 identical over 7 bases. CDR3 length equals 14 residues. Germline-derived CDR1 and CDR2 are MDHEN and SYDVKM. V lost 4 bases to trimming and J lost 5 bases; unmatched junction nucleotides: 7. The CDR3 nucleotides are TGTGCCAGCAGTTCCGGGACAGCGATGTATGGCTACACCTTC. Its translation: CASSSGTAMYGYTF.

The V call is TRBV5-1, the J call TRBJ2-5; 7 nucleotides match TRBD2. Trimming cost V 4 bases and J 0 bases; bases outside gene matches: 3. The CDR3 has 14 residues. Germline assignment: CDR1 SGHRS and CDR2 YFSETQ. CDR3 bases: TGCGCCAGCAGCCCGGGGACTAACCAAGAGACCCAGTACTTC. Residues: CASSPGTNQETQYF.

CDR3 protein: CASSDRAETYGYTF. CDR3 bases: TGTGCCAGCAGTGATCGGGCAGAAACCTATGGCTACACCTTC. The chain is built from TRBV2 and TRBJ1-2; D remains unclear. Trimming left V 3 bases short and J 4 bases short, with 12 bases between. The CDR3 has 14 amino acids. The germline V gene has CDR1 SNHLY and CDR2 FYNNEI.

This chain's CDR3 is CASSSGPPKETQYF. The CDR3 DNA reads TGTGCCAGCTCATCAGGACCCCCCAAAGAGACCCAGTACTTC. The rearrangement uses TRBV18 and TRBJ2-5; D is undetermined. The CDR3 is made up of 14 amino acids. The V gene lost 5 bases and the J gene lost 3 bases, with 13 bases spanning the gap. Germline V CDR1 and CDR2: KGHSH, LQKENI.

The chain uses TRBV4-1 and TRBJ2-5; 9 bases fit TRBD2. Per the germline V gene, CDR1 is MGHRA and CDR2 is YSYEKL. Losses at the gene ends were 0 bases for V and 1 base for J; bases not matched to a gene: 3. CDR3 length: 16 residues. DNA of the CDR3: TGCGCCAGCAGCCAAGAGCGGGGGGGCATCCAAGAGACCCAGTACTTC. Translating it yields CASSQERGGIQETQYF.

J is TRBJ1-1 and V is TRBV12-5; maybe TRBD1 (5 bases). The CDR3 loop spans 17 amino acids. V was pared by 1 base and J by 1 base, with 16 bases between. In germline, CDR1 is LGHNT, CDR2 FRNRAP. CDR3 region: CASGLGAHSGANTEAFF. The CDR3 DNA reads as TGTGCTAGTGGTTTGGGGGCCCATAGCGGGGCGAACACTGAAGCTTTCTTT.

V gene TRBV4-2 combines with J gene TRBJ1-2, with D possibly TRBD1 on 6 matching bases. V lost 0 bases and J lost 6, with 11 bases in between. Germline V CDR1 and CDR2: LGHNA, YNFKEQ. The CDR3 spans 14 residues. The CDR3 DNA follows: TGTGCCAGCAGCCAAGACAGGGGACTGAATGGCTACACCTTC. This sequence encodes CASSQDRGLNGYTF.

The gene calls are TRBV5-1 and TRBJ2-3; D not certain. The germline V gene has CDR1 SGHRS and CDR2 YFSETQ. CDR3 length equals 15 residues. Trimming cost V 2 bases and J 0 bases, with 10 bases left between them. CDR3 nucleotide sequence: TGCGCCAGCAGCTTAGGTCCGGGTAGCACAGATACGCAGTATTTT. Protein: CASSLGPGSTDTQYF.

This rearrangement joins TRBV6-6 to TRBJ1-1, with TRBD1 as a possible D gene (5 bases). Germline V gives CDR1 MNHNY, CDR2 SVGAGI (reference sequence). The CDR3 loop spans 13 amino acids. The V gene lost 7 bases and the J gene lost 4 bases, with 13 bases spanning the gap. This CDR3 is CASTKDTGTEAFF. In nucleotides, the CDR3 is TGTGCCAGCACTAAGGACACTGGCACTGAAGCTTTCTTT.

The chain couples TRBV27 to TRBJ2-3, with 7 bases aligning to TRBD2. V lost 5 bases, J lost 8 bases, and 4 bases stayed unmatched. The CDR3 is made up of 12 amino acids. Germline assignment: CDR1 MNHEY and CDR2 SMNVEV (reference sequence). CDR3 in DNA: TGTGCCAGCAGTCCGTGGGGGGGTACGCAGTATTTT. Protein: CASSPWGGTQYF.

The chain carries TRBV27 and TRBJ1-6; D is ambiguous. Germline assignment: CDR1 MNHEY and CDR2 SMNVEV (reference sequence). V shed 5 bases and J shed 9 bases, with 11 bases lying between them. The CDR3 runs to 13 residues. This CDR3 is CASSPPPGSPLHF. CDR3 DNA: TGTGCCAGCAGTCCGCCGCCAGGTTCACCCCTCCACTTT.

J is TRBJ2-5 and V is TRBV5-1; D is uncertain. The CDR3 is made up of 15 amino acids. Trimming took off 0 bases at V and 4 bases at J, with 13 bases between the two ends. The V gene's germline CDR1 is SGHRS and CDR2 YFSETQ. For the CDR3, the DNA is TGCGCCAGCAGCTTGGCCCTCGCGAGCCCAGAGACCCAGTACTTC. Translation: CASSLALASPETQYF.

V usage is TRBV5-6 and J usage is TRBJ1-2; D not certain. Germline lookup yields CDR1 SGHDT and CDR2 YYEEEE. This CDR3 spans 15 amino acids. V dropped 0 bases and J dropped 5 bases, with 14 bases sitting between them. The CDR3 loop reads CASSLVASPVYGYTF. CDR3 nucleotides: TGTGCCAGCAGCTTGGTCGCCAGCCCAGTATATGGCTACACCTTC. Using reference TRBV5-6 and TRBJ1-2 for the parts outside the CDR3, the full variable domain is DAGVTQSPTHLIKTRGQQVTLRCSPKSGHDTVSWYQQALGQGPQFIFQYYEEEERQRGNFPDRFSGHQFPNYSSELNVNALLLGDSALYLCASSLVASPVYGYTFGSGTRLTVV.

This clone was observed a single time. The chain recombines TRBV30 with TRBJ2-6; D is undetermined. The CDR3 is 14 amino acids. Trimming cost V 3 bases and J 1 base, with 7 bases left between them. Germline CDR1 GTSNPN, CDR2 SVGIG (reference sequence). CDR3 sequence: CAWSGLSGANVLTF. CDR3 nucleotides: TGTGCCTGGAGCGGGCTATCTGGGGCCAACGTCCTGACTTTC.

This chain connects TRBV7-8 to TRBJ2-7; TRBD1 matches at 8 bases. The junction had 6 bases not matched to a gene; V was cut back by 1 base and J by 7 bases. The CDR3 consists of 14 residues. From germline, CDR1 is SGHVS and CDR2 FQNEAQ. The CDR3 nucleotides are TGTGCCAGCAGCTTAGAATGGACAGGGAGAGAGCAGTACTTC. It is translated as CASSLEWTGREQYF.

This rearrangement joins TRBV6-1 to TRBJ2-1; D gene uncertain. The CDR3 has 15 amino acids. V was trimmed by 7 bases and J by 10 bases, leaving 23 bases between them. Germline CDR1 is MNHNS and CDR2 is SASEGT. Here the CDR3 reads CASTRGARVNPEQFF. In nucleotides, the CDR3 is TGTGCCAGCACCCGAGGTGCAAGGGTCAATCCGGAGCAGTTCTTC.

This sequence joins TRBV6-5 and TRBJ1-2, with 10 bases identical to TRBD1. The CDR3 contains 14 residues. V lost 6 bases, J lost 4 bases, and 5 bases stayed unmatched. Per the germline V gene, CDR1 is MNHEY and CDR2 is SVGAGI. The CDR3 bases are TGTGCCAGCAGCTACCGGGACAGGGGCTATGGCTACACCTTC. It is translated as CASSYRDRGYGYTF.

The rearrangement uses TRBV5-4 and TRBJ1-6, with D maybe TRBD1 (5 bases). The CDR3 is 15 amino acids. CDR1 is SGHNT, CDR2 YYREEE, per germline (reference sequence). Trimming pared 3 bases from V and 6 bases from J, leaving 13 bases between. DNA of the CDR3: TGTGCCAGCAGCTCCCCCCAGGGTGGTAATTCACCCCTCCACTTT. Amino acids: CASSSPQGGNSPLHF.